These 25 T cell receptor beta chains share one sample of origin, sequenced in a study of beta chain features in type 1 diabetes. Expressed TCRB transcripts were sequenced, since all the RNA that had been isolated was reverse transcribed. Data came from immunoSEQ multiplex PCR; TCRdb stores just in-frame clones and leaves some out. The repertoire holds hundreds of thousands of clones, with around a sixth as singletons. Sequencing was performed on naive CD4+ T cells from blood. The receptors were sampled from a woman younger than 30 in good health.

This clone has a handful of counts. V usage is TRBV10-3 and J usage is TRBJ2-2, with unresolved D. Per the germline V gene, CDR1 is ENHRY and CDR2 is SYGVKD. The CDR3 is 13 residues long. Deletions cut 5 bases from V and 5 bases from J, with 9 bases between. The CDR3 DNA reads as TGTGCCATCAGTTTTGGTTGGACCGGGGAGCTGTTTTTT. Translating gives CAISFGWTGELFF.

The table lists this clone with a few counts. The V call is TRBV5-1, the J call TRBJ2-5; TRBD2 matches at 11 bases. V shed 4 bases, J shed 4 bases, and the junction held 3 bases outside the gene matches. Per the germline V gene, CDR1 is SGHRS and CDR2 is YFSETQ. The CDR3 loop spans 14 amino acids. CDR3 protein: CASSELAGVETQYF. CDR3 DNA: TGCGCCAGCAGCGAACTAGCGGGAGTAGAGACCCAGTACTTC.

The CDR3 DNA sequence: TGTGCCAGCAGCTTAGGCGGGACTAGCGGGCTCACAGATACGCAGTATTTT. As protein: CASSLGGTSGLTDTQYF. This chain uses TRBV11-3 with TRBJ2-3; 12 bases match TRBD2. CDR3 size: 17 residues. Germline V gene sequence: CDR1 SGHNT, CDR2 YENEEA. Trimming removed 1 base from V and 2 bases from J; junction bases left unmatched: 4. The variable domain in full, completed from reference TRBV11-3 and TRBJ2-3, reads EAGVVQSPRYKIIEKKQPVAFWCNPISGHNTLYWYLQNLGQGPELLIRYENEEAVDDSQLPKDRFSAERLKGVDSTLKIQPAELGDSAVYLCASSLGGTSGLTDTQYFGPGTRLTVL.

In its sample, this clone was seen a few times. The chain couples TRBV7-2 to TRBJ2-2; D possibly corresponds to TRBD1 (5 bases). This CDR3 has 15 residues. Germline values: CDR1 SGHTA, CDR2 FQGNSA. V was clipped by 1 base and J by 3 bases, with 9 bases between them. Here the CDR3 reads CASSLVGQDTGELFF. In DNA, the CDR3 is TGTGCCAGCAGCTTAGTGGGGCAGGACACCGGGGAGCTGTTTTTT.

This clone was counted a few times. The chain links TRBV2 to TRBJ2-7; TRBD1 matches 7 bases. This CDR3 has 14 amino acids. Germline CDR1 reads SNHLY; CDR2 reads FYNNEI. With 7 bases clipped from V and 2 bases from J, the junction kept 8 bases outside the gene matches. The chain's CDR3 is CASNQQGLTYEQYF. Written as DNA, the CDR3 is TGTGCCAGCAACCAACAGGGGCTTACCTACGAGCAGTACTTC.

The gene calls are TRBV7-2 and TRBJ2-3; 7 bases align to TRBD2. Germline V gives CDR1 SGHTA, CDR2 FQGNSA. V was pared by 7 bases and J by 4 bases, with 5 bases of the junction left unmatched. The CDR3 loop spans 13 amino acids. CDR3 in amino acids: CASTLAASDTQYF. DNA of the CDR3: TGTGCCAGCACCCTAGCGGCGTCAGATACGCAGTATTTT.

V and J are TRBV7-9 and TRBJ2-7, with 8 bases matching TRBD2. The J segment lost 3 bases and the V segment lost 1 base, leaving 14 bases of the junction unmatched. Germline V gives CDR1 SEHNR, CDR2 FQNEAQ (reference sequence). CDR3 length: 18 amino acids. The chain's CDR3 is CASSLGLRLASINYEQYF. For the CDR3, the DNA is TGTGCCAGCAGCTTAGGCCTACGACTAGCGTCGATTAACTACGAGCAGTACTTC.

Only a few counts were recorded for this clone. The same CDR3 also results from other DNA sequences found in this sample. The rearrangement uses TRBV7-2 and TRBJ2-7; D uncertain. CDR1 and CDR2 (germline): SGHTA, FQGNSA. The CDR3 loop spans 12 amino acids. Trimming removed 5 bases from V and 0 bases from J, with 5 bases in between. The CDR3 DNA is TGTGCCAGCAGCCCTGGCTCCTACGAGCAGTACTTC. Translating gives CASSPGSYEQYF.

This clone was detected a few times. The chain recombines TRBV4-1 with TRBJ2-1; 9 nucleotides align to TRBD1. CDR3 length: 15 residues. V gave up 5 bases and J gave up 2 bases; unmatched junction bases: 4. Germline-derived CDR1 and CDR2 are MGHRA and YSYEKL. CDR3 in amino acids: CASSGWDRAYNEQFF. CDR3 DNA sequence: TGCGCCAGCAGCGGATGGGACAGGGCCTACAATGAGCAGTTCTTC.

This clone showed up just a few times. This sequence joins TRBV10-3 and TRBJ2-1; weak D call: TRBD2 (6 bases). Germline V gene lookup returns CDR1 ENHRY and CDR2 SYGVKD. There are 16 residues in the CDR3. The germline V and J ends were trimmed by 0 bases and 6 bases, with 15 bases remaining between them. CDR3 nucleotides: TGTGCCATCAGTGAGTCGTCCCCCCGACTAGGCAATGAGCAGTTCTTC. It yields the protein CAISESSPRLGNEQFF.

The table lists this clone with a few counts. The chain joins TRBV7-3 to TRBJ2-6; tentatively, D is TRBD1 (5 bases). CDR1 is SGHTA and CDR2 is FQGTGA in the germline V gene. V lost 2 bases, J lost 0 bases, and 8 bases lay in between. CDR3 length equals 16 residues. In DNA, the CDR3 is TGTGCCAGCAGCTTAGACAGACTCTCTGGGGCCAACGTCCTGACTTTC. Translation: CASSLDRLSGANVLTF. Drawing the rest from reference TRBV7-3 and TRBJ2-6, the complete variable domain is GAGVSQTPSNKVTEKGKYVELRCDPISGHTALYWYRQSLGQGPEFLIYFQGTGAADDSGLPNDRFFAVRPEGSVSTLKIQRTERGDSAVYLCASSLDRLSGANVLTFGAGSRLTVL.

CDR3 in amino acids: CASSSRSSGSFTGELFF. The CDR3 DNA reads as TGTGCCAGCAGCTCCCGCTCTAGCGGGAGCTTCACCGGGGAGCTGTTTTTT. The chain couples TRBV7-9 to TRBJ2-2, with TRBD2 identical over 10 bases. J lost 4 bases, V lost 4 bases, and 9 bases had no gene match. The CDR3 is 17 residues long. In germline, CDR1 is SEHNR, CDR2 FQNEAQ (reference sequence).

V gene TRBV7-2 combines with J gene TRBJ1-1, with TRBD1 identical over 7 bases. Germline V gene data show CDR1 as SGHTA and CDR2 as FQGNSA. The CDR3 sequence is 12 residues long. Trimming cost V 5 bases and J 7 bases; bases outside gene matches: 4. As DNA, the CDR3 is TGTGCCAGCAGCCGAGGGACAGTTGAAGCTTTCTTT. This sequence encodes CASSRGTVEAFF.

The table lists this clone with a few counts. V gene TRBV5-1 combines with J gene TRBJ1-3; no clear D gene. V was cut by 5 bases and J by 2 bases, with 14 bases left in between. Per germline, CDR1 SGHRS and CDR2 YFSETQ. This CDR3 is 15 amino acids long. The CDR3 DNA sequence: TGCGCCAGCAGTTCCGTGGGCATGACTGGAAACACCATATATTTT. Amino acids: CASSSVGMTGNTIYF.

A word on this clone: A much larger clone differs from this one at a single base, so this may be a read error. Other nucleotide sequences in the sample specify the same CDR3. The chain combines TRBV7-9 with TRBJ2-5; D gene unclear. With 5 bases removed from V and 1 base from J, the gap between germline ends came to 2 bases. This CDR3 comprises 11 residues. Germline CDR1 SEHNR, CDR2 FQNEAQ (reference sequence). The CDR3 DNA reads TGTGCCAGCAGCGCCCAAGAGACCCAGTACTTC. It translates to CASSAQETQYF.

This clone has more than one count but fewer than ten. The CDR3 spells CASSLMATNEKLFF. The DNA for the CDR3 is TGTGCCAGCAGCTTAATGGCAACTAATGAAAAACTGTTTTTT. V usage is TRBV7-2 and J usage is TRBJ1-4; D unresolved. The CDR3 is 14 amino acids. The germline V gene has CDR1 SGHTA and CDR2 FQGNSA. The V end was cut by 2 bases, the J end by 0 bases, with 4 bases between.

This chain uses TRBV5-1 with TRBJ2-1, with 8 bases identical to TRBD2. CDR1 SGHRS and CDR2 YFSETQ come from the germline V gene. This CDR3 is 17 amino acids long. V was clipped by 0 bases and J by 1 base; unmatched bases: 6. CDR3 in amino acids: CASSLEGLVDSYNEQFF. CDR3 coding DNA: TGCGCCAGCAGCTTGGAGGGACTAGTCGATTCCTACAATGAGCAGTTCTTC.

The chain uses TRBV6-6 and TRBJ2-7; D is perhaps TRBD1 (6 bases). Trimming cost V 5 bases and J 3 bases, with 14 bases left between them. The CDR3 is 14 residues long. Germline V gene lookup returns CDR1 MNHNY and CDR2 SVGAGI (reference sequence). The CDR3 region has the DNA TGTGCCAGCAGTAGAGAGGGGGAGCTCTACGAGCAGTACTTC. Its protein product is CASSREGELYEQYF.

The chain is built from TRBV7-2 and TRBJ1-2; 9 bases map to TRBD1. Germline values: CDR1 SGHTA, CDR2 FQGNSA. The CDR3 extends over 15 amino acids. V trimming: 1 base; J trimming: 8 bases; junction bases outside the gene matches: 8. The CDR3 region has the DNA TGTGCCAGCAGCTTAGTATGGACAGGGGAGGGCGGCTACACCTTC. It translates to CASSLVWTGEGGYTF.

This clone was observed a few times. The chain employs TRBV2 and TRBJ1-2, with D possibly being TRBD1 (5 bases). V was pared by 8 bases and J by 4 bases, with 14 bases between. This CDR3 has 13 residues. The V gene's germline CDR1 is SNHLY and CDR2 FYNNEI. Here the CDR3 DNA reads TGTGCCAGCCGAATAGGGGAGGGCTATGGCTACACCTTC. It is translated as CASRIGEGYGYTF.

This clone was counted a few times. The rearrangement links TRBV7-9 to TRBJ2-7; D might be TRBD2 (5 bases). Trimming removed 6 bases from V and 2 bases from J, with 11 bases in between. Germline CDR1 is SEHNR and CDR2 is FQNEAQ (reference sequence). This CDR3 is 13 amino acids long. CDR3: CASSGRPPYEQYF. The CDR3 DNA reads as TGTGCCAGCAGTGGGAGACCCCCCTACGAGCAGTACTTC.

This clone has only a few counts. The chain couples TRBV4-3 to TRBJ1-1; D is ambiguous. This CDR3 spans 14 amino acids. Germline CDR1 is LGHNA and CDR2 is YSLEER. V lost 0 bases and J lost 4, with 9 bases in between. The CDR3 DNA reads TGCGCCAGCAGCCAAGACCTGACCAGCACTGAAGCTTTCTTT. Its translation is CASSQDLTSTEAFF.

CDR3 DNA: TGTGCCAGCAGTCGGGCGGGAGGCGGTGAGCAGTTCTTC. Encoded protein: CASSRAGGGEQFF. The rearrangement joins TRBV6-1 to TRBJ2-1, with 8 bases aligning to TRBD2. V shed 5 bases, J shed 9 bases, and the junction held 6 bases outside the gene matches. The length of the CDR3 is 13 residues. CDR1 and CDR2 from the germline V gene are MNHNS and SASEGT.

The chain employs TRBV27 and TRBJ2-1; possibly TRBD2 for D (6 bases). Germline CDR1 MNHEY, CDR2 SMNVEV (reference sequence). Between the trimmed V and J ends, which lost 7 bases and 6 bases, there was a span of 13 bases. The length of the CDR3 is 13 residues. CDR3 amino acids: CASTGTLGNEQFF. The CDR3 DNA sequence: TGTGCCAGCACGGGGACTCTTGGCAATGAGCAGTTCTTC.

This chain connects TRBV28 to TRBJ2-2; tentatively, D is TRBD1 (6 bases). Germline loops: CDR1 MDHEN, CDR2 SYDVKM. Trimming stripped 6 bases from V and 8 bases from J, with 13 bases between. This CDR3 is built from 13 residues. The CDR3 DNA reads TGTGCCAGCAGACCACAGGGTTCAGGGGAGCTGTTTTTT. Residues: CASRPQGSGELFF.